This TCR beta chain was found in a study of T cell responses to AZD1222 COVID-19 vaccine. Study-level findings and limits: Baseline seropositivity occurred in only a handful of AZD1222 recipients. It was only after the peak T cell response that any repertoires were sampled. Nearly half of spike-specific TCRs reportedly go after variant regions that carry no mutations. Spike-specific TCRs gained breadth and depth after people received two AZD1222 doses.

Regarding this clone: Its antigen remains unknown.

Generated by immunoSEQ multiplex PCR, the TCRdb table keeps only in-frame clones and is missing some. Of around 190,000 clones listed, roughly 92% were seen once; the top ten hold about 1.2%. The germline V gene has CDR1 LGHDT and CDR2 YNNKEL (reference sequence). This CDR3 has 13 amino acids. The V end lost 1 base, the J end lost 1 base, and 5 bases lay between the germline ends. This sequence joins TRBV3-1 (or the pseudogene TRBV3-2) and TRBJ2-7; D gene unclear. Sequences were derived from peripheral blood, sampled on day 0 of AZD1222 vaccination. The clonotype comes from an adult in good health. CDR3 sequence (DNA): TGTGCCAGCAGCCAAGCCGGATCCTACGAGCAGTACTTC. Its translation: CASSQAGSYEQYF.